The 9 T cell receptor beta chains presented below share a single source sample, sequenced in a study of T-cell memory formation after mild COVID-19. TCRdb itself ran the 5' RACE reads through MiXCR, one entry per CDR3 protein. The profile shows under 600,000 distinct CDR3 sequences, less than 25% of them singletons. The material sequenced was PBMCs or a T cell subset sorted from them (not recorded which). These TCRs come from an adult woman who had mild COVID-19 (a few samples of this study predate the infection). Cell type and time point are not known.

This clonotype showed up just a few times. This sequence joins TRBV6-1 and TRBJ1-6; D may be TRBD1 (5 bases). The CDR3 length is 16 residues. Germline CDR1 reads MNHNS; CDR2 reads SASEGT. Trimming took 0 bases from V and 10 from J, leaving 16 bases between them. This chain's CDR3 is CASSEAPGQGFSPLHF. CDR3 DNA sequence: TGTGCCAGCAGTGAAGCTCCGGGGCAGGGTTTCTCACCCCTCCACTTT.

This clonotype was picked up a small number of times. This rearrangement joins TRBV11-3 to TRBJ2-7, with D maybe TRBD2 (5 bases). This CDR3 comprises 15 residues. Germline V gene lookup returns CDR1 SGHNT and CDR2 YENEEA. V lost 4 bases and J lost 0, with 13 bases in between. This CDR3 is CASSSRGGRSYEQYF. In DNA, the CDR3 is TGTGCCAGCAGCTCCAGAGGCGGGCGCTCCTACGAGCAGTACTTC.

This clonotype was observed a handful of times. This chain joins TRBV7-2 and TRBJ2-3, with 7 bases identical to TRBD2. This CDR3 spans 17 amino acids. CDR1 and CDR2 (germline): SGHTA, FQGNSA. Trimming took 4 bases from V and 2 from J; bases not matched to a gene: 12. The CDR3 protein is CASSSLGGSALTDTQYF. The CDR3 nucleotides read TGTGCCAGCAGCTCCCTCGGGGGGAGCGCTCTCACAGATACGCAGTATTTT. Complete variable domain (other parts from reference TRBV7-2 and TRBJ2-3): GAGVSQSPSNKVTEKGKDVELRCDPISGHTALYWYRQSLGQGLEFLIYFQGNSAPDKSGLPSDRFSAERTGGSVSTLTIQRTQQEDSAVYLCASSSLGGSALTDTQYFGPGTRLTVL.

This clonotype turned up a few times. The gene calls are TRBV7-3 and TRBJ2-1; D unresolved. V was pared by 4 bases and J by 2 bases, with 6 bases between. The CDR3 is 13 amino acids. Germline lookup yields CDR1 SGHTA and CDR2 FQGTGA. DNA of the CDR3: TGTGCCAGCAGCTATGACACCTACAATGAGCAGTTCTTC. Protein sequence: CASSYDTYNEQFF.

As DNA, the CDR3 is TGCAGCGTTCACGGACGGACCGCCTATGGCTACACCTTC. This translates into CSVHGRTAYGYTF. The rearrangement joins TRBV29-1 to TRBJ1-2; D is undetermined. The CDR3 is 13 residues long. The germline V gene has CDR1 SQVTM and CDR2 ANQGSEA. V lost 5 bases to trimming and J lost 4 bases, with 14 bases between them.

This clonotype was detected a few times. One junction end does not reproduce the germline sequence, and a read error may be involved. The rearrangement joins TRBV12-3 or TRBV12-4 to TRBJ1-2; tentative D call: TRBD1 (6 bases). CDR3 length: 12 amino acids. The CDR3 here is CASSRQAPIPFF. CDR3 nucleotides: TGTGCCAGCAGTAGACAGGCCCCTATCCCCTTCTTC.

This clonotype was detected a few times. The chain joins TRBV19 to TRBJ2-3; D is possibly TRBD1 (6 bases). CDR1 and CDR2 (germline): LNHDA, SQIVND (reference sequence). The V gene lost 9 bases and the J gene lost 2 bases, with 15 bases spanning the gap. The CDR3 has 14 residues. CDR3 amino acids: CASADRSNTDTQYF. The CDR3 nucleotides read TGTGCCAGCGCTGACAGGAGTAACACAGATACGCAGTATTTT.

DNA for the CDR3: TGTGCCAGCAGCCCGATGAGGGGCATTAGCACAGATACGCAGTATTTT. Its protein is CASSPMRGISTDTQYF. The genes are TRBV14 and TRBJ2-3; D assignment may be TRBD1 or TRBD2 (5 bases each). CDR1 is SGHDN, CDR2 FVKESK, per germline. This CDR3 spans 16 amino acids. Deletions cut 4 bases from V and 0 bases from J, with 14 bases between.

The chain uses TRBV27 and TRBJ2-7; no clear D. The CDR3 is 15 amino acids. Germline V gene sequence: CDR1 MNHEY, CDR2 SMNVEV (reference sequence). Trimming left V 3 bases short and J 1 base short, with 13 bases between. The CDR3 protein is CASSFGLGQSYEQYF. The CDR3 DNA follows: TGTGCCAGCAGTTTCGGGCTAGGCCAATCCTACGAGCAGTACTTC.